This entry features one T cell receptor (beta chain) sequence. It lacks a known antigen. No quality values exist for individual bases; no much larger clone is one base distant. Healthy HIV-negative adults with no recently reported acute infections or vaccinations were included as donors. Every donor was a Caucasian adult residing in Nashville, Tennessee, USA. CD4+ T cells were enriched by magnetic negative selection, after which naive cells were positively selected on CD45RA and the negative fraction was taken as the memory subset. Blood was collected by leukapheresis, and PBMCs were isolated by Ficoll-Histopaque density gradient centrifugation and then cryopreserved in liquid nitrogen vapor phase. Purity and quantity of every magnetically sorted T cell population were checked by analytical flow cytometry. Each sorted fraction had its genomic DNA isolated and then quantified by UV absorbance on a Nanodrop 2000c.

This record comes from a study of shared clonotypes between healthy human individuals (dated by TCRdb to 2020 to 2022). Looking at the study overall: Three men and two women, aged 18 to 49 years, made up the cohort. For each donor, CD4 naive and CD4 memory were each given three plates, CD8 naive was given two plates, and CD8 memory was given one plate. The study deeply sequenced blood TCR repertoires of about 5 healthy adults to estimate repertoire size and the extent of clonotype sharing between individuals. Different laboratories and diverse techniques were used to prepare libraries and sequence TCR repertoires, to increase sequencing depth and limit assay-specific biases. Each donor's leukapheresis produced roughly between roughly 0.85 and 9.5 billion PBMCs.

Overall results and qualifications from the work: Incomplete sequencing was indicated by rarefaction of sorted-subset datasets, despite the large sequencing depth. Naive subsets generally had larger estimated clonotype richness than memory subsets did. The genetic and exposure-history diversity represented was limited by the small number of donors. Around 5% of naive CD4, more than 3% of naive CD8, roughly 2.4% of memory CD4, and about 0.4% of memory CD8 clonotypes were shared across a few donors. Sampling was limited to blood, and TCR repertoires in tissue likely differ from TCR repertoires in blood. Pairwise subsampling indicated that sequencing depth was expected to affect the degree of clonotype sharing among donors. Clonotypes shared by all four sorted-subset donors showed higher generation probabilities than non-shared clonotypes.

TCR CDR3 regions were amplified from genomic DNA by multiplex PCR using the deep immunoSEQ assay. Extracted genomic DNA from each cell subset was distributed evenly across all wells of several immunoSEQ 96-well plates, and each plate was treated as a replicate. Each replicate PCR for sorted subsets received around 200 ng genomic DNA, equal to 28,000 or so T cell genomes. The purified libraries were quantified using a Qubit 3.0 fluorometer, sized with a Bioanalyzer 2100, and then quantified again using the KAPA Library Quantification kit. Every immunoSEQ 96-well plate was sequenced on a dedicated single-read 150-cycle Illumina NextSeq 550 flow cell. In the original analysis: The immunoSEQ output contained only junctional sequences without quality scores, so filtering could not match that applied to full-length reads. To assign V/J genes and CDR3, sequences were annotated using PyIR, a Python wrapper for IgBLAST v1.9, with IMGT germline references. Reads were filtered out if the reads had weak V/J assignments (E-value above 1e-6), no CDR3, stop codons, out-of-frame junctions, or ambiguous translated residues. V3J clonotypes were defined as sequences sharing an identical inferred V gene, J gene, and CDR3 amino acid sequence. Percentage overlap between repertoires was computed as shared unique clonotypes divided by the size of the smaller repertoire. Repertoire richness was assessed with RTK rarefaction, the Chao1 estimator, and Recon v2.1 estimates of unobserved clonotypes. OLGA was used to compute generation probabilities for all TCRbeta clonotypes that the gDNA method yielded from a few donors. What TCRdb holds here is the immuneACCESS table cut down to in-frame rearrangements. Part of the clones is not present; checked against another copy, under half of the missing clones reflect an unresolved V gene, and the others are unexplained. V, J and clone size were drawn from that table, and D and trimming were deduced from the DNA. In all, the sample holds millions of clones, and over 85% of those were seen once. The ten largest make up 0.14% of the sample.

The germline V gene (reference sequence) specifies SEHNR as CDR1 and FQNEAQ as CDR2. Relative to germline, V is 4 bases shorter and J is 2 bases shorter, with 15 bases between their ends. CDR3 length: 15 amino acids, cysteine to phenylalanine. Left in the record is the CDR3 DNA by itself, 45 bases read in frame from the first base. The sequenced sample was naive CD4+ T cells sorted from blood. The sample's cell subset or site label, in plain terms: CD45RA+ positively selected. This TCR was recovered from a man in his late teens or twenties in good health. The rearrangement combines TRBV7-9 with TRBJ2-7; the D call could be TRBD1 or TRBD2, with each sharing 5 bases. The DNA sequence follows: TGTGCCAGCAGCTCGTTTATGGGACGGACCTACGAGCAGTACTTC. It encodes CASSSFMGRTYEQYF.